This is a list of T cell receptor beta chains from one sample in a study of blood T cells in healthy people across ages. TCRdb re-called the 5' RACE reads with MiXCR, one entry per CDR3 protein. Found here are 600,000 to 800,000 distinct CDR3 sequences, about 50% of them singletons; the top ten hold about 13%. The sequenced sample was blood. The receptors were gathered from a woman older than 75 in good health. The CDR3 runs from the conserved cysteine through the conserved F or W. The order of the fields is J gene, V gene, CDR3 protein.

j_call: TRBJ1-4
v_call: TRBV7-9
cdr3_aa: CASQWAGMGEKLFF

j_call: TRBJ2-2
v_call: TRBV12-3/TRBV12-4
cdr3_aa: CASSPHRTSGGVTGELFF

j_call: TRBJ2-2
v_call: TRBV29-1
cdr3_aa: CSVIRSENTGELFF

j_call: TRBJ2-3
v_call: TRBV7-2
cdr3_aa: CASSQTGTETTQYF

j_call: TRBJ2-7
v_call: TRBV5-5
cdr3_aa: CASSLTGYSYEQYF

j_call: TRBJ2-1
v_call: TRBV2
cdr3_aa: CASSDWSSEQFF

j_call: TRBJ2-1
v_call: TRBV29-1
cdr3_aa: CSVVPNGEQFF

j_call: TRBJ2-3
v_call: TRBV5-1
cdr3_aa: CASSFGGVTDTQYF

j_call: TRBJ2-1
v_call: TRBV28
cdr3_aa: CASSLLGGASYNEQFF

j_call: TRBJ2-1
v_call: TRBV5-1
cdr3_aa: CASSSMGLAGGNEQFF

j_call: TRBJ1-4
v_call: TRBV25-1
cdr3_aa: CASSSLQGNWVTNEKLFF

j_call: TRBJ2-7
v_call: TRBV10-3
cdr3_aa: CASEDSQTREQYF

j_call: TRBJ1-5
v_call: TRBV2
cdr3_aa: CASRETGWDQPQHF

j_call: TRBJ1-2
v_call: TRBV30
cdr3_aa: CACSPGGYTF

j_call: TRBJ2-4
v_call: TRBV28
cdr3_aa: CASSPGGTGKNIQYF

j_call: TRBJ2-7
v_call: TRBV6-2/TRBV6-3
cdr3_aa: CASSAIYTSYEQYF

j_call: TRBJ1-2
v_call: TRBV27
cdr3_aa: CASSQSADVYYGYTF

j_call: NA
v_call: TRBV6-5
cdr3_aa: CASSYSLGFQETQYF

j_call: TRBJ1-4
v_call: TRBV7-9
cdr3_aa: CASSQGQSNEKLFF

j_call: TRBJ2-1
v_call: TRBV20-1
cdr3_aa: CSARADRNPNEQFF

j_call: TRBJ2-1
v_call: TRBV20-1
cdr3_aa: CSATGQGPYNEQFF

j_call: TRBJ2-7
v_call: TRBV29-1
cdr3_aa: CSASDSYEQYF

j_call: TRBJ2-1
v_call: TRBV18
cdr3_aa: CASPPNLASSYNEQFF

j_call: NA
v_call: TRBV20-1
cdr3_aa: CSATKSSGGRGETQYF

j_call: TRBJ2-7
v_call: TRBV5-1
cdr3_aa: CASSGGQGLYEQYF

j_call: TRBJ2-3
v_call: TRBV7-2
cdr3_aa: CASSHRQGASTDTQYF

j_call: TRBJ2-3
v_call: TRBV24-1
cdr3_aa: CATRGTEDTQYF

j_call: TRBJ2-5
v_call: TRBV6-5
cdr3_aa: CASSSRREQYF

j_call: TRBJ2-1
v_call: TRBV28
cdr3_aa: CASRGASGGYNEQFF

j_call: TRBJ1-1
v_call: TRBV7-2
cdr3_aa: CASNLGRDTEAFF

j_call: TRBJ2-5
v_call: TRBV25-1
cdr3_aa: CASSGTGSETQYF

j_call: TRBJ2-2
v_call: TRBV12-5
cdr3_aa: CASGFERTGLPNSWNTGELFF

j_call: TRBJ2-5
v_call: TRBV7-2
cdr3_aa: CASSFTTSGDVKVGRYF

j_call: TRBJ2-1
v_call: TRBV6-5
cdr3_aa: CASSYGAGVNEQFF

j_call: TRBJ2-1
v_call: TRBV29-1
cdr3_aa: CGVAGQAKETQFF

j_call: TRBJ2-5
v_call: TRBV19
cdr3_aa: CASSISWRRGSAQETQYF

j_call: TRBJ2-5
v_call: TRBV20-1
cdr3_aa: CSAREAGHLNNEQYF

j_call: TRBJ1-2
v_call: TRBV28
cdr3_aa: CASSPIGYRGPYGYTF

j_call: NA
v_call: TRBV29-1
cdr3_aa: CSVRQSAETQYF

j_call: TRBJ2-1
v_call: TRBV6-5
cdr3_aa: CASSSVSRADSYNEQFF

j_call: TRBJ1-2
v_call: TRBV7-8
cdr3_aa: CASSLGPELYGYTF

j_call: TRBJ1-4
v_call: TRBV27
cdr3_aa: CASSEGDNEKLFF

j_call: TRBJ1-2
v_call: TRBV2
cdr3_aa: CASSTPYGYTF

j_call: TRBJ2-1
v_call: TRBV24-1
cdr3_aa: CAIQRAGAYNEQFF

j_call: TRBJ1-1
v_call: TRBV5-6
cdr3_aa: CASSLDRMNTEAFF

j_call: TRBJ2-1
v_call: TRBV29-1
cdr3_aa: CSVEPRAYEQFF

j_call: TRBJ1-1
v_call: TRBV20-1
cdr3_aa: CSAGIDGTGGEAFF

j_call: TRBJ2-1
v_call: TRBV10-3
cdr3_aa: CAIRGDSGGAQNEQFF

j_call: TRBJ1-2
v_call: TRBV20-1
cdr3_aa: CSGRLTSNYGYTF

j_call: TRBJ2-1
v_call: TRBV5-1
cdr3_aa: CASSPLGQNNEQFF

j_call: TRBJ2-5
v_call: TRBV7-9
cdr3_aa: CASSSDSWAPREQYF

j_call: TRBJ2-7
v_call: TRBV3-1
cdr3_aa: CASSPLPGLAREQYF

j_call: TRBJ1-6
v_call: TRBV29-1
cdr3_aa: CSVGWGKDSPLHF

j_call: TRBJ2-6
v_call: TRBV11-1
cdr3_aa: CASSFPQTSGANVLTF

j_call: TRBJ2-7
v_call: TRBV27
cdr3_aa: CASSGPSVYEQYF